This record looks at one T cell receptor (beta chain) sequence and its context. CDR1 and CDR2 (germline): LNHDA, SQIVND (reference sequence). V was trimmed by 7 bases and J by 3 bases, leaving 15 bases between them. The CDR3 is 14 residues long. This sample was included in a study of OX40 agonist ivuxolimab in advanced cancers. Across the study: The treatment was a fully human IgG2 OX40 agonist, ivuxolimab.

Generated by immunoSEQ multiplex PCR, the TCRdb table keeps only in-frame clones and is missing some. The data contain about 64,000 clones, 82% of them seen just once; the ten biggest clones take up just under 5%. The chain carries TRBV19 and TRBJ1-1; weak D call: TRBD1 (5 bases). The material sequenced was CD4+ or CD8+ T cells sorted from blood, taken in a trial of the OX40 agonist ivuxolimab. This TCR was recovered from an adult with an advanced solid tumor such as melanoma, head and neck, liver or kidney cancer. The CDR3 DNA sequence: TGTGCCAGTACACAAAGACGGGGGTACACTGAAGCTTTCTTT. Its protein product is CASTQRRGYTEAFF.